This TCR beta chain was captured by sequencing in a study of shared clonotypes between healthy human individuals (dated by TCRdb to 2020 to 2022). In the study overall: A couple of women and a few men aged 18 to 49 years were included in the cohort. For each donor, CD4 naive and CD4 memory were each given three plates, CD8 naive was given two plates, and CD8 memory was given one plate. Blood TCR repertoires of five healthy adults were deeply sequenced to estimate repertoire size and the extent of clonotype sharing between individuals. To increase sequencing depth and limit assay-specific biases, TCR repertoire library preparation and sequencing were carried out by different laboratories using diverse techniques. Per donor, leukapheresis produced somewhere between about 0.9 and 9 billion PBMCs. The full study reports these points: Pairwise subsampling indicated that sequencing depth was expected to affect the degree of clonotype sharing among donors. Across four donors, roughly 5% of naive CD4, 3% to 4% of naive CD8, 2.3% of memory CD4, and about 0.44% of memory CD8 clonotypes were shared. Higher generation probabilities were observed for clonotypes shared by all four sorted-subset donors than for non-shared clonotypes. The small number of donors limited the genetic and exposure-history diversity represented. Estimated clonotype richness was generally larger for naive than for memory subsets. Only blood was sampled, and tissue TCR repertoires likely differ from those in blood. Rarefaction of sorted-subset datasets indicated incomplete sequencing despite the large sequencing depth.

CD8 naive samples consisted of CD45RO-negative cells that were positively selected for CCR7, yielding a CD45RA+CCR7+ population without TemRA cells. The donors were healthy, HIV-negative adults with no recently reported acute infections or vaccinations. Every donor was a Caucasian adult living in Nashville, Tennessee, USA. Blood was obtained by leukapheresis, after which PBMCs were separated by Ficoll-Histopaque density gradient centrifugation and cryopreserved in liquid nitrogen vapor phase. Analytical flow cytometry was used to check the purity and quantity of every magnetically sorted T cell population. From each sorted fraction, genomic DNA was isolated and quantified by UV absorbance on a Nanodrop 2000c. Using the deep immunoSEQ assay, multiplex PCR amplified TCR CDR3 regions from genomic DNA. Genomic DNA extracted from each cell subset was distributed evenly over all wells of several immunoSEQ 96-well plates, and each plate served as one replicate. For sorted subsets, around 200 ng genomic DNA, equal to some 30,000 T cell genomes, was loaded into each replicate PCR. Purified libraries were measured with a Qubit 3.0 fluorometer, size-checked on a Bioanalyzer 2100, and measured again with the KAPA Library Quantification kit. Every immunoSEQ 96-well plate was sequenced on a dedicated single-read 150-cycle Illumina NextSeq 550 flow cell. Concerning the study's data processing: The immunoSEQ output contained only junctional sequences without quality scores, so filtering could not match that applied to full-length reads. Sequences were annotated with PyIR, a Python wrapper for IgBLAST v1.9, and V/J genes and CDR3 were assigned using IMGT germline references. Any read was removed if the V/J assignment was weak (E-value above 1e-6), the CDR3 was missing, or the read contained stop codons, out-of-frame junctions, or ambiguous translated residues. V3J clonotypes were defined as sequences sharing an identical inferred V gene, J gene, and CDR3 amino acid sequence. Percentage overlap between repertoires was computed as shared unique clonotypes divided by the size of the smaller repertoire. Richness of each repertoire was evaluated using RTK rarefaction, the Chao1 estimator, and Recon v2.1 estimates of unobserved clonotypes. Generation probabilities were computed with OLGA for all TCRbeta clonotypes obtained by the gDNA method from a few donors. TCRdb took this table from immuneACCESS and kept in-frame rearrangements with V and J called. Such tables lack part of the clones; where checked against another copy, unresolved V genes explain under half of the gap, and the rest is unexplained. That table is the source of V, J and clone size, and D and trimming were worked out from the DNA. This sample lists a few million clones; just over 90% were detected once. The top ten constitute 1.5% to 2% of the sample.

V is cut back by 5 bases and J by 2 bases, with 4 bases in the junction unmatched. There are 15 amino acids in the CDR3, from cysteine to phenylalanine inclusive. The DNA shown is the 45-base CDR3, in frame from base 1. The CDR1 and CDR2 encoded by the germline V gene are SGHVS and FQNEAQ. In the case of this clone: Its antigen target is currently unknown. Per-base qualities were not stored, and no clone one base away is much larger.

Input material: naive CD8+ T cells from PBMCs. Per the publication, the cell subset or site label means: CD45RA+CCR7+. The source is a man aged 18 to 29 in good health. Some clones in this sample may be carry-over from other donors' samples. Here the chain combines TRBV7-8 and TRBJ2-7; 12 bases in between match TRBD2. The DNA sequence follows: TGTGCCAGCAGCATGAGACTAGCGGGAGCCTACGAGCAGTACTTC. This sequence encodes CASSMRLAGAYEQYF.